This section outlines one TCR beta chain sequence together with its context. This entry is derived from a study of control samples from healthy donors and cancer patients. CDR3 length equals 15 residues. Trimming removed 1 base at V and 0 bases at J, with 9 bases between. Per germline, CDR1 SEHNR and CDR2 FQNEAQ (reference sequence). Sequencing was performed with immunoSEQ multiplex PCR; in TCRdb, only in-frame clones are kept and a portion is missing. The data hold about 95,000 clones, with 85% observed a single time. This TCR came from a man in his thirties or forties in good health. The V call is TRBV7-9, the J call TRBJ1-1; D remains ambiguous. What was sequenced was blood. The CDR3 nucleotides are TGTGCCAGCAGCTTAGTTCGCGGTATGAACACTGAAGCTTTCTTT. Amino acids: CASSLVRGMNTEAFF.